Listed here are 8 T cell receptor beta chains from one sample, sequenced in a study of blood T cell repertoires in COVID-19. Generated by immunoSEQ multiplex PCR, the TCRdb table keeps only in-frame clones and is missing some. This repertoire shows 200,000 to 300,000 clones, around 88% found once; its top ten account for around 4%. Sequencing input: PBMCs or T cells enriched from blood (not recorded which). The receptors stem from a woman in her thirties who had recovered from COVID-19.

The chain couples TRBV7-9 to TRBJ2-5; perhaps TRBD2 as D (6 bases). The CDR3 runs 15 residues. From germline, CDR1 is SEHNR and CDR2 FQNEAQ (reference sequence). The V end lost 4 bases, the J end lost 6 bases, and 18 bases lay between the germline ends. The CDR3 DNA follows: TGTGCCAGCAGCTCTACAGGACTGGGGACTCAGACCCAGTACTTC. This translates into CASSSTGLGTQTQYF.

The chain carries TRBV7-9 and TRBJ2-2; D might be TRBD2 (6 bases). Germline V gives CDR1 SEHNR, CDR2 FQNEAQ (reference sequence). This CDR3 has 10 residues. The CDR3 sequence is CAGDSGELFF. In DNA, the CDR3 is TGTGCAGGGGACTCGGGGGAGCTGTTTTTT.

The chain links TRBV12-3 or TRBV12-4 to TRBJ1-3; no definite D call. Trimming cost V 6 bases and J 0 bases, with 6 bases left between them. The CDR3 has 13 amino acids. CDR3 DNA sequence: TGTGCCAGCAGCTCGTACTCTGGAAACACCATATATTTT. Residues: CASSSYSGNTIYF.

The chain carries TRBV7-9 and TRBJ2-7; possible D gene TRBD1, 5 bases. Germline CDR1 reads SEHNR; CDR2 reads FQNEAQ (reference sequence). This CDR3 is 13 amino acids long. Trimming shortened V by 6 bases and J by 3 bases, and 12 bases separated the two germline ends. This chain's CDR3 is CASSSDRYYEQYF. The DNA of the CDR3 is TGTGCCAGCAGTTCCGACAGATACTACGAGCAGTACTTC.

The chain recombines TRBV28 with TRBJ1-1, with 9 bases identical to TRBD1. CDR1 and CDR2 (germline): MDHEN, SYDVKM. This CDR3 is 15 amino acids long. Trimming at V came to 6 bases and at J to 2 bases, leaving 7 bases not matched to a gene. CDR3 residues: CASRIRDRDNTEAFF. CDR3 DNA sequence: TGTGCCAGCAGAATCCGGGACAGGGATAACACTGAAGCTTTCTTT. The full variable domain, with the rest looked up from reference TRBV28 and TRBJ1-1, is DVKVTQSSRYLVKRTGEKVFLECVQDMDHENMFWYRQDPGLGLRLIYFSYDVKMKEKGDIPEGYSVSREKKERFSLILESASTNQTSMYLCASRIRDRDNTEAFFGQGTRLTVV.

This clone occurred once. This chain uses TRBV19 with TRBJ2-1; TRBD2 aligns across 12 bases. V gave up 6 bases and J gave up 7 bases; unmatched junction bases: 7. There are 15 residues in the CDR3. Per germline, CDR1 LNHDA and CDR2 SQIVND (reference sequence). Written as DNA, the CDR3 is TGTGCCAGTAGCTGGACTAGCGGGATTCAGAATGAGCAGTTCTTC. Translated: CASSWTSGIQNEQFF.

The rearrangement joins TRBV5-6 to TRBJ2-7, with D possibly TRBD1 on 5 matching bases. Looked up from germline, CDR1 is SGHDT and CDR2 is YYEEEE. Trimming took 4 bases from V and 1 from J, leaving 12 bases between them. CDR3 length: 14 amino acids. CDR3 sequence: CASSTSGWSYEQYF. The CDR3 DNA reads TGTGCCAGCAGCACATCAGGGTGGTCCTACGAGCAGTACTTC.

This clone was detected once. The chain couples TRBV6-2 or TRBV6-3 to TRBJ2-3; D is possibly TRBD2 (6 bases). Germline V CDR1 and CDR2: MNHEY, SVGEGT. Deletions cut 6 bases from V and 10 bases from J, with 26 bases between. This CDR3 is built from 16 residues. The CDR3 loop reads CASSPPGGLSHSAQYF. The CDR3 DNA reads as TGTGCCAGCAGCCCTCCTGGGGGACTGTCGCATTCGGCGCAGTATTTT.